This T cell receptor (beta chain) was documented in a study of STAT3 mutations in large granular lymphocyte leukemia. Study-wide background: Among longitudinally sequenced T-LGLL patients, roughly half had canonical activating STAT3 mutations detected.

This CDR3 is 14 amino acids long. Trimming removed 1 base from V and 3 bases from J; junction bases left unmatched: 2. Germline-derived CDR1 and CDR2 are SGHDN and FVKESK. A remark on this clone: Its antigen is unknown.

About 40,773 productive templates were obtained per sample on average. The table came from immunoSEQ multiplex PCR; TCRdb's copy has only in-frame clones and leaves some out. The sample yields about 4,600 clones, less than 65% seen once. Study findings and constraints: In about 30% of the 18 patients, new TCR clonotypes emerged after therapy. In several patients, dominant TCR clone burden exceeded STAT3 mutant burden, suggesting STAT3 mutation arose secondarily. Every T-LGLL patient had at least one immunodominant TCRbeta clonotype.

The TCR originated in a man in his sixties with T-cell large granular lymphocyte leukemia. Some clones in this sample may be carry-over from other donors' samples. This sequence joins TRBV14 and TRBJ1-2, with 7 bases aligning to TRBD1. The sample consisted of peripheral blood mononuclear cells. The CDR3 nucleotides read TGTGCCAGCAGCCAAGCGGACAGGTACTATGGCTACACCTTC. It specifies CASSQADRYYGYTF.